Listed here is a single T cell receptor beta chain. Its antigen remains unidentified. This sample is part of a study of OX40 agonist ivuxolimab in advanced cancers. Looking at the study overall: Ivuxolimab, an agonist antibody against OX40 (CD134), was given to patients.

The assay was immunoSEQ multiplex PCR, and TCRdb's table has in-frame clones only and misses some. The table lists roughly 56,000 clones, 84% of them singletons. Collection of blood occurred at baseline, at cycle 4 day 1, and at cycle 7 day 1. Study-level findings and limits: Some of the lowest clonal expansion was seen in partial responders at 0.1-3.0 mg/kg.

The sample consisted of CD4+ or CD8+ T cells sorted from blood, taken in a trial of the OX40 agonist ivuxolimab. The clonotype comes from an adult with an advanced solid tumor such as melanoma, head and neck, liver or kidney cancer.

CDR3 sequence reads: CASSPDGAGDQPQHF. In nucleotides, the CDR3 is TGTGCCAGCAGCCCGGACGGGGCAGGGGATCAGCCCCAGCATTTT. The V call is TRBV11-2, the J call TRBJ1-5; D might be TRBD1 (6 bases). Germline V gene lookup returns CDR1 SGHAT and CDR2 FQNNGV. This CDR3 spans 15 amino acids. Trimming removed 5 bases from V and 5 bases from J, with 16 bases in between.